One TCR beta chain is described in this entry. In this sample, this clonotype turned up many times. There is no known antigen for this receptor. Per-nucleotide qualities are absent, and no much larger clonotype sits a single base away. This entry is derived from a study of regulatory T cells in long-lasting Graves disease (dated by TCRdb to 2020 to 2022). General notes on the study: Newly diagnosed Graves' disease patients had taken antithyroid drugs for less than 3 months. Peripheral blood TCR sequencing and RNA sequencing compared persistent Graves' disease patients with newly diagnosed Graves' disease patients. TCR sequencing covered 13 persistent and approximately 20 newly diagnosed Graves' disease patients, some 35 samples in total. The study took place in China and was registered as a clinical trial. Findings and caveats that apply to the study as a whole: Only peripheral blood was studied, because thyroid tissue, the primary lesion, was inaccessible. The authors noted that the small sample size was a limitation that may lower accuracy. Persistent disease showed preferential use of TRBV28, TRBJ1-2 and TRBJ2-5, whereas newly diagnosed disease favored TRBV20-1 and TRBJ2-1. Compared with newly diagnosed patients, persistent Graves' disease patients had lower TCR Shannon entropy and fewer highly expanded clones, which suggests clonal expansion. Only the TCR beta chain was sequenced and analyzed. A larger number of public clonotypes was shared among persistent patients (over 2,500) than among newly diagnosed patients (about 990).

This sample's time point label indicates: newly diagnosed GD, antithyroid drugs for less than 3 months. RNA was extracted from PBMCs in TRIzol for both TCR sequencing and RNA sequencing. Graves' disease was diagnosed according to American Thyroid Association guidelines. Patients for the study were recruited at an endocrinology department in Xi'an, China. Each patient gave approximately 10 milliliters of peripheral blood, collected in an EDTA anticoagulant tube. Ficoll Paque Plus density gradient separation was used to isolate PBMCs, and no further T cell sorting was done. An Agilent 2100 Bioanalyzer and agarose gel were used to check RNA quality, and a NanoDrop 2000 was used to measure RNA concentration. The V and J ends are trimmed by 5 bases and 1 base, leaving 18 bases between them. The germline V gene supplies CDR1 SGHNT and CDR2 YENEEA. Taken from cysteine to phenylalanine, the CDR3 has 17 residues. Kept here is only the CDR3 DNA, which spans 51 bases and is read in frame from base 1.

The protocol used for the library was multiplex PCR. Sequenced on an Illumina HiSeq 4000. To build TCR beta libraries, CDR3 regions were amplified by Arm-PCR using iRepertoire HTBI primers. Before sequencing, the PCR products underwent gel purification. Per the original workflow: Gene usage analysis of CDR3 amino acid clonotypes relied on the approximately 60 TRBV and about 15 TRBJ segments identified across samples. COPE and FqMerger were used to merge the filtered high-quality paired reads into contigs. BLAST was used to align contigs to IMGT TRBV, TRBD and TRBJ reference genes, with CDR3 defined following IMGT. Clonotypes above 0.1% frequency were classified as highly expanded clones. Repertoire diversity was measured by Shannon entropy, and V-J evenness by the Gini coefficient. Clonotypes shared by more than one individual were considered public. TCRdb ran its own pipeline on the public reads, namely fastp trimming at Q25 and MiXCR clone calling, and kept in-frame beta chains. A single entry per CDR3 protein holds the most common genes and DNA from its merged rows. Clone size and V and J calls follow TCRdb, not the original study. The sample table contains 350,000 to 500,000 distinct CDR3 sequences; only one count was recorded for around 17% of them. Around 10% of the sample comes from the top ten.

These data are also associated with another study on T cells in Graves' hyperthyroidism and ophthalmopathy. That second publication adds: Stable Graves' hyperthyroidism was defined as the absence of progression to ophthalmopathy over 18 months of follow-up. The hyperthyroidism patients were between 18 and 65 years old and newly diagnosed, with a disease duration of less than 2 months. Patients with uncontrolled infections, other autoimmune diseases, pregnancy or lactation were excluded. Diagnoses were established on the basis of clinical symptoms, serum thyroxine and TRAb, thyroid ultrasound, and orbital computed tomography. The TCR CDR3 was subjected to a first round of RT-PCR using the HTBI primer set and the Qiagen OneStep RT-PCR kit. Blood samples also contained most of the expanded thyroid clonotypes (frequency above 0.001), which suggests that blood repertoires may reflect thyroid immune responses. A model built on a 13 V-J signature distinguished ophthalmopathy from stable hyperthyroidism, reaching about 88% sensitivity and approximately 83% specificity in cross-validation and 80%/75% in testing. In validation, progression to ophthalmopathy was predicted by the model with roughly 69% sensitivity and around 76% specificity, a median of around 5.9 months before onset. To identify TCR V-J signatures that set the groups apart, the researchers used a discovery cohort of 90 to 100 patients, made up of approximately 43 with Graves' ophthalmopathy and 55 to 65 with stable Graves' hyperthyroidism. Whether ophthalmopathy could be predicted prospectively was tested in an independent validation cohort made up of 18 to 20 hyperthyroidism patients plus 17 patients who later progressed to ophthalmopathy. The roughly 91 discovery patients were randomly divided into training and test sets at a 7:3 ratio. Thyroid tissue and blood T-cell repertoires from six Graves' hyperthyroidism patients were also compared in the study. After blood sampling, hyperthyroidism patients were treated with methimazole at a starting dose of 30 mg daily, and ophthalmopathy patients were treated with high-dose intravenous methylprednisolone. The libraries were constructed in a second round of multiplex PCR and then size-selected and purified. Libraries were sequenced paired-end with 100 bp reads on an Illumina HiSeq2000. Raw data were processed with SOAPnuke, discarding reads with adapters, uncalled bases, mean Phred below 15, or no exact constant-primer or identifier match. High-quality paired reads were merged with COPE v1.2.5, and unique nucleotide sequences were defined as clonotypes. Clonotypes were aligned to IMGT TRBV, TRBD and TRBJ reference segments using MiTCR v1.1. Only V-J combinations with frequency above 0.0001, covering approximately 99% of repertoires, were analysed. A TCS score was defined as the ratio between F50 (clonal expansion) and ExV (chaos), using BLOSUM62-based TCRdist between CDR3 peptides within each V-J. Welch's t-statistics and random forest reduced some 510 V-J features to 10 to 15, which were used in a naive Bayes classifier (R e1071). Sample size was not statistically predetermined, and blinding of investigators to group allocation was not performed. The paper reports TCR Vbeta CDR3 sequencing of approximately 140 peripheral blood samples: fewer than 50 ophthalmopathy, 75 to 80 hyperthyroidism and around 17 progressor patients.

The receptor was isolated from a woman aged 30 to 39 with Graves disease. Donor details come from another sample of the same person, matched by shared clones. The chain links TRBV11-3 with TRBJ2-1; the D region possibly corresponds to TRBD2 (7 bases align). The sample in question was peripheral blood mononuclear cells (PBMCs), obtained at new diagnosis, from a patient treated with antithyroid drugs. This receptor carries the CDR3 CASSPGGGRGSYNEQFF. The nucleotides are TGTGCCAGCAGCCCTGGGGGGGGCCGGGGATCCTACAATGAGCAGTTCTTC. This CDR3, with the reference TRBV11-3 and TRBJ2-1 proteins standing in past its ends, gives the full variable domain EAGVVQSPRYKIIEKKQPVAFWCNPISGHNTLYWYLQNLGQGPELLIRYENEEAVDDSQLPKDRFSAERLKGVDSTLKIQPAELGDSAVYLCASSPGGGRGSYNEQFFGPGTRLTVL.